The 15 T cell receptor beta chains below come from one sample, sequenced in a study of shared clonotypes between healthy human individuals. Assay: immunoSEQ multiplex PCR; the TCRdb copy retains only in-frame clones and omits some. Seen here are over a million clones, 78% observed once, and the top ten hold 0.6% to 0.7%. Material: memory CD4+ T cells from PBMCs. The subset was: CD45RA-negative fraction. Receptor source: a man between 18 and 29 years old in good health. Some clones in this sample may be carry-over from other donors' samples.

With respect to this clone: The same CDR3 also results from other DNA sequences found in this sample. The V and J genes are TRBV9 and TRBJ2-7, with TRBD2 matching 10 bases. Unmatched junction bases numbered 3, after V lost 0 bases and J lost 0 bases. The CDR3 extends over 16 amino acids. Germline V gene data show CDR1 as SGDLS and CDR2 as YYNGEE. CDR3 DNA: TGTGCCAGCAGCGTAGGTTCTAGCGGGAGCTCCTACGAGCAGTACTTC. Translating it yields CASSVGSSGSSYEQYF.

The count of this clone is one. The gene calls are TRBV28 and TRBJ1-2; D is unclear. CDR1 is MDHEN, CDR2 SYDVKM, per germline. CDR3 length: 12 amino acids. With 5 bases removed from V and 13 bases from J, the gap between germline ends came to 17 bases. CDR3 in amino acids: CASSPLMAGLTF. CDR3 nucleotides: TGTGCCAGCAGTCCCCTTATGGCCGGGCTCACCTTC.

This clone was detected many times. Here the CDR3 reads CASSSDRGVSTDTQYF. Written as DNA, the CDR3 is TGTGCCAGCAGTTCAGACAGGGGCGTGAGCACAGATACGCAGTATTTT. The J gene is TRBJ2-3, the V gene TRBV28; 8 bases match TRBD1. V shed 4 bases, J shed 0 bases, and the junction held 6 bases outside the gene matches. This CDR3 has 16 amino acids. Germline-derived CDR1 and CDR2 are MDHEN and SYDVKM.

This clone was counted only a few times. The genes are TRBV28 and TRBJ1-5; D gene uncertain. This CDR3 region has 13 residues. Trimming removed 7 bases at V and 6 bases at J, with 13 bases between. Germline V gene sequence: CDR1 MDHEN, CDR2 SYDVKM. CDR3 coding DNA: TGTGCCAGCACCTTTAGGACGGGTCAGCCCCAGCATTTT. Amino acids: CASTFRTGQPQHF.

This clone appeared a single time. The chain employs TRBV28 and TRBJ2-2, with D unresolved. Germline V gene lookup returns CDR1 MDHEN and CDR2 SYDVKM. This CDR3 comprises 15 residues. V was shortened by 5 bases and J by 0 bases, with 10 bases between the two germline ends. The CDR3 sequence: CASSPPRANTGELFF. CDR3 DNA: TGTGCCAGCAGTCCTCCTCGGGCGAACACCGGGGAGCTGTTTTTT.

Note on this clone: A clone one base away is much larger, so this may be a read error. The J gene is TRBJ1-2, the V gene TRBV30, with D possibly TRBD1 on 5 matching bases. CDR1 is GTSNPN and CDR2 is SVGIG in the germline V gene (reference sequence). The CDR3 sequence is 15 residues long. CDR3 amino acids: CAWGVLARGTDGYTF. The CDR3 region has the DNA TGTGCCTGGGGTGTACTTGCCAGAGGGACGGATGGCTACACCTTC.

The chain recombines TRBV5-4 with TRBJ2-3; no reliable D call. Per the germline V gene, CDR1 is SGHNT and CDR2 is YYREEE (reference sequence). This CDR3 comprises 16 residues. Trimming took off 3 bases at V and 0 bases at J, with 14 bases between the two ends. CDR3 amino acids: CASSSGTTRSTDTQYF. The CDR3 region has the DNA TGTGCCAGCAGCTCCGGAACGACCCGGAGCACAGATACGCAGTATTTT. The variable domain in full, completed from reference TRBV5-4 and TRBJ2-3, reads ETGVTQSPTHLIKTRGQQVTLRCSSQSGHNTVSWYQQALGQGPQFIFQYYREEENGRGNFPPRFSGLQFPNYSSELNVNALELDDSALYLCASSSGTTRSTDTQYFGPGTRLTVL.

V and J are TRBV6-1 and TRBJ1-2; a weak D match, TRBD1 (5 bases). V shed 8 bases and J shed 4 bases, with 14 bases lying between them. The germline V gene encodes CDR1 MNHNS and CDR2 SASEGT. The CDR3 has 13 residues. CDR3 sequence reads: CASSSRAGYGYTF. The CDR3 nucleotides are TGTGCCAGCTCGTCCAGGGCGGGCTATGGCTACACCTTC.

This chain links TRBV9 with TRBJ2-3, with D hard to call. CDR1 SGDLS and CDR2 YYNGEE come from the germline V gene. The ends were cut back, 4 bases at V and 3 bases at J, with 9 bases in the middle. This CDR3 comprises 13 residues. The DNA of the CDR3 is TGTGCCAGCAGCCTCGCCAGGACAGATACGCAGTATTTT. The encoded protein is CASSLARTDTQYF.

The chain links TRBV5-6 to TRBJ2-5; possibly TRBD2 for D (5 bases). The CDR3 covers 18 residues. Trimming left V 5 bases short and J 5 bases short, with 28 bases between. Germline loops: CDR1 SGHDT, CDR2 YYEEEE. CDR3 nucleotide sequence: TGTGCCAGCAGTGCTTGGCGGTTTTATTCATTGGGAGAGGAGACCCAGTACTTC. Protein: CASSAWRFYSLGEETQYF.

Ten or more counts support this clone. The chain carries TRBV25-1 and TRBJ1-4, with D hard to call. Germline V gene sequence: CDR1 MGHDK, CDR2 SYGVNS. The CDR3 covers 15 residues. Trimming took off 2 bases at V and 0 bases at J, with 7 bases between the two ends. DNA of the CDR3: TGTGCCAGCAGTGAAGCGGTTGCAACTAATGAAAAACTGTTTTTT. Translation gives CASSEAVATNEKLFF. Full variable domain (rest looked up from reference TRBV25-1 and TRBJ1-4): EADIYQTPRYLVIGTGKKITLECSQTMGHDKMYWYQQDPGMELHLIHYSYGVNSTEKGDLSSESTVSRIRTEHFPLTLESARPSHTSQYLCASSEAVATNEKLFFGSGTQLSVL.

The V call is TRBV5-4, the J call TRBJ2-1; perhaps D is TRBD1 or TRBD2 (5 bases each). This CDR3 is 16 amino acids long. Germline values: CDR1 SGHNT, CDR2 YYREEE (reference sequence). V was pared by 4 bases and J by 6 bases, with 20 bases between. CDR3 residues: CASSPPGLAGFNEQFF. As DNA, the CDR3 is TGTGCCAGCAGCCCCCCGGGGCTAGCCGGCTTCAATGAGCAGTTCTTC.

This chain uses TRBV5-8 with TRBJ2-7; 12 positions agree with TRBD2. The CDR3 has 19 amino acids. The germline gives CDR1 SGHTS, CDR2 YDEGEE. J gave up 1 base and V 4 bases, and 15 bases lay outside the gene matches. This CDR3 reads CASSERTSGMPGGSYEQYF. In DNA form, the CDR3 reads TGTGCCAGCAGCGAAAGGACTAGCGGGATGCCTGGGGGTTCCTACGAGCAGTACTTC.

The DNA for the CDR3 is TGTGCCGACGGTTGGACAGGAACCGACACTGAAGCTTTCTTT. Amino acids: CADGWTGTDTEAFF. J is TRBJ1-1 and V is TRBV30; 7 bases map to TRBD1. The CDR3 spans 14 residues. The V segment lost 8 bases and the J segment 3 bases; nucleotides outside the gene matches: 12. Germline V lookup: CDR1 GTSNPN, CDR2 SVGIG (reference sequence).

The CDR3 region is CASSWQGQGVGGTEAFF. The CDR3 DNA is TGTGCCAGCAGCTGGCAAGGGCAGGGCGTCGGTGGAACTGAAGCTTTCTTT. This sequence joins TRBV7-2 and TRBJ1-1, with TRBD1 as a possible D gene (5 bases). Germline CDR1 is SGHTA and CDR2 is FQGNSA. This CDR3 comprises 17 residues. The V end lost 4 bases, the J end lost 5 bases, and 23 bases lay between the germline ends.